The T cell receptor (beta chain) described here comes from a study of blood T cell repertoires in COVID-19. Measured with immunoSEQ multiplex PCR; TCRdb has only the in-frame clones, and not every one. The sample lists some 150,000 clones, around 92% occurring once. The CDR3 loop spans 16 amino acids. Looked up from germline, CDR1 is KGHSH and CDR2 is LQKENI. With 3 bases removed from V and 6 bases from J, the gap between germline ends came to 17 bases. The material sequenced was peripheral blood. The TCR originated in a man aged 60-69 years with acute or convalescent COVID-19. The chain is built from TRBV18 and TRBJ2-2, with TRBD1 as a possible D gene (6 bases). The CDR3 is CASSPTGRGLSGELFF. CDR3 DNA sequence: TGTGCCAGCTCACCCACGGGCAGGGGATTGTCCGGGGAGCTGTTTTTT.